This entry concerns a single TCR beta chain. Its target is unknown. This record belongs to a study of shared clonotypes between healthy human individuals. Overall study results and limits: Since donors were few, the genetic and exposure-history diversity represented was limited. Non-shared clonotypes showed lower generation probabilities than clonotypes common to all four donors.

Sequencing was at deep level. Assay used: immunoSEQ multiplex PCR; TCRdb lists only in-frame clones, some missing. This table holds 2 million to 3 million clones, under 95% found once. Unmatched junction bases numbered 5, after V lost 6 bases and J lost 4 bases. CDR1 is SGHAT, CDR2 FQNNGV, per germline. The CDR3 loop spans 14 amino acids. CD4+ cells underwent separation, giving CD45RA+ naive and CD45RA-negative memory subsets. V is TRBV11-2 and J is TRBJ2-2, with 7 positions matching TRBD1. The source is a man aged 18 to 29 in good health. Some clones in this sample may be carry-over from other donors' samples. The sequenced sample consisted of naive CD4+ T cells from PBMCs. Stated subset: CD45RA+ positively selected. The CDR3 bases are TGTGCCAGCAGGAGGGACAGTCCCACCGGGGAGCTGTTTTTT. It specifies CASRRDSPTGELFF.